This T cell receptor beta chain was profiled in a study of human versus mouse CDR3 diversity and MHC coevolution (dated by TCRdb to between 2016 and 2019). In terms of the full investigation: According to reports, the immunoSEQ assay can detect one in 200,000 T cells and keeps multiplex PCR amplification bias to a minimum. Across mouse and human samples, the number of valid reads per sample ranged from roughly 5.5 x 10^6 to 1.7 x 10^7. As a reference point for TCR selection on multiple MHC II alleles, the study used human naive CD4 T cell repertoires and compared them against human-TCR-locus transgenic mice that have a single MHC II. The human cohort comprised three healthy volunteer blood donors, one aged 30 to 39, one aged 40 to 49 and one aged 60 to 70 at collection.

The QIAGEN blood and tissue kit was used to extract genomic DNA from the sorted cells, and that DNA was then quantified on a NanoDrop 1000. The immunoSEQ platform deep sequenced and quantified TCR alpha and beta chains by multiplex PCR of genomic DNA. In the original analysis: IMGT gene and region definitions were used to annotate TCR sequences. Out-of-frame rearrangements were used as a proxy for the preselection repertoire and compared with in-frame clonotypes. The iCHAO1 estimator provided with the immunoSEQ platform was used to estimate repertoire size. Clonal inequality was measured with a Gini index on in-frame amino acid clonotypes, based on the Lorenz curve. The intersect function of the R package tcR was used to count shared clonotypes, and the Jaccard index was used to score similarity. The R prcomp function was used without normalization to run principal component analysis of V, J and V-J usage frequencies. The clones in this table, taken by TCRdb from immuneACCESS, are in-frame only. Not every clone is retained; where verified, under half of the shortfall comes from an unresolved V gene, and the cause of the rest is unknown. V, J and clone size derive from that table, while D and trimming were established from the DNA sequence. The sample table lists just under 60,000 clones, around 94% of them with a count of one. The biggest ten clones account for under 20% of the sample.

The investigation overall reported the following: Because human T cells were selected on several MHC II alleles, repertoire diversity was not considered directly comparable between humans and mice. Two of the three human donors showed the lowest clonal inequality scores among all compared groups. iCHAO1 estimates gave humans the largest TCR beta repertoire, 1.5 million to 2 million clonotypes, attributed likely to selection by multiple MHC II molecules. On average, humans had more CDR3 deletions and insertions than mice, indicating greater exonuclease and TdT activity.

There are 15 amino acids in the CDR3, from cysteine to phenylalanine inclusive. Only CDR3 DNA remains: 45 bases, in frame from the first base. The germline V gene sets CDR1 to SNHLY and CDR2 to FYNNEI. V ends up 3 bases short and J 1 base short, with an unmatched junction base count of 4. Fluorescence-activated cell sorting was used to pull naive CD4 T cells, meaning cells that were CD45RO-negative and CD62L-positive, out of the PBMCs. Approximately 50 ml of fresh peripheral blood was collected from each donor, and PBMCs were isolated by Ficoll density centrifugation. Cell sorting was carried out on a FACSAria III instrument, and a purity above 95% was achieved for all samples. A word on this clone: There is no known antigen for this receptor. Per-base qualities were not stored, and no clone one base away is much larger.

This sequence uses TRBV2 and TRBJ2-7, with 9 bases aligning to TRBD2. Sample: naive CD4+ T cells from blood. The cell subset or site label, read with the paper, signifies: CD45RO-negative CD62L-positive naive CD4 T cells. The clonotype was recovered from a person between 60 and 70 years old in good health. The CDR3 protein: CASSDGLARSYEQYF. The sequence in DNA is TGTGCCAGCAGTGACGGACTAGCGCGTTCCTACGAGCAGTACTTC.